This T cell receptor beta chain was sequenced in a study of T cell responses to AZD1222 COVID-19 vaccine. The data were produced by immunoSEQ multiplex PCR, yet TCRdb's version contains in-frame clones alone and is incomplete. The sample holds 80,000 to 100,000 clones, 80% to 90% seen once. Concerning this clone itself: Its antigen remains unknown.

The germline gives CDR1 SGHVS, CDR2 FQNEAQ. With 1 base removed from V and 5 bases from J, the gap between germline ends came to 17 bases. The CDR3 length is 16 residues. General observations from the study: Seropositive AZD1222 recipients at baseline numbered only five or six. Repertoires were collected only later (after the peak T cell response had occurred). Clonal diversity was possibly underestimated, and white British individuals and females predominated among donors.

The specimen was peripheral blood, collected 28 days after the second AZD1222 dose. The source of this sequence is an adult who received the AZD1222 COVID-19 vaccine. The chain joins TRBV7-8 to TRBJ2-5; D is perhaps TRBD2 (6 bases). In DNA form, the CDR3 reads TGTGCCAGCAGCTTAGGGGCGCGGGACCTGGGGGAGACCCAGTACTTC. Translated, it gives CASSLGARDLGETQYF.